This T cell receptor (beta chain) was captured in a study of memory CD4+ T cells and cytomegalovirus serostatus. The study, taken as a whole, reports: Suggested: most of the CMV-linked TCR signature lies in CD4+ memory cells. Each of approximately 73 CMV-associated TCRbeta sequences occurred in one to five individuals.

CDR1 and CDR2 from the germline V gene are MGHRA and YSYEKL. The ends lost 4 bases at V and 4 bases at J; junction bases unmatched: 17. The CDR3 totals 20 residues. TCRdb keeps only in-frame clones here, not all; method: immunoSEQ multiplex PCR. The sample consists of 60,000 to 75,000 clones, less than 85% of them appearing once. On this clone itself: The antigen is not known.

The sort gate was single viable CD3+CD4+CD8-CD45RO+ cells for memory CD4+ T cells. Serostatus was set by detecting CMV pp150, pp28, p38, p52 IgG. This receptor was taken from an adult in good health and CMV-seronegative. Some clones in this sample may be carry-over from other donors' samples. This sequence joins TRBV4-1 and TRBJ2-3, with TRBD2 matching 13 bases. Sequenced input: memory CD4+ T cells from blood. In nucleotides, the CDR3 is TGCGCCAGCAGCCCAGTGGGACTAGCGGGAAAGTGGGGGGCCCCAGATACGCAGTATTTT. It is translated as CASSPVGLAGKWGAPDTQYF.